This section outlines one TCR beta chain sequence together with its context. This entry comes from a study of cytomegalovirus exposure and HLA in healthy donors. The CDR3 is made up of 16 amino acids. In germline, CDR1 is LNHDA, CDR2 SQIVND (reference sequence). V gave up 7 bases and J gave up 6 bases; unmatched junction bases: 13. The PCR employed 60 Vbeta primers together with 13 Jbeta primers. The assay was immunoSEQ multiplex PCR, and TCRdb's table has in-frame clones only and misses some. Here the sample spans more than 150,000 clones, about 81% being singletons. The sample taken for sequencing was PBMCs. This chain links TRBV19 with TRBJ2-2, with 8 bases fitting TRBD1. This clonotype was sampled from a man in his forties or fifties in good health and CMV-seronegative. The CDR3 here is CASTIVRTGFAGELFF. The CDR3 coding sequence is TGTGCCAGTACCATTGTGAGGACAGGGTTCGCCGGGGAGCTGTTTTTT.